This entry lists 20 T cell receptor beta chains sequenced from one sample in a study of OX40 agonist ivuxolimab in advanced cancers. Sequencing was performed with immunoSEQ multiplex PCR; in TCRdb, only in-frame clones are kept and a portion is missing. This table has over 100,000 clones, 93% appearing once. The sample was CD4+ or CD8+ T cells sorted from blood, taken in a trial of the OX40 agonist ivuxolimab. The source of these receptors is an adult with an advanced solid tumor such as melanoma, head and neck, liver or kidney cancer.

CDR3 loop: CASSLVSGASTDTQYF. CDR3 DNA sequence: TGTGCCAGCAGCTTAGTTAGCGGGGCTAGCACAGATACGCAGTATTTT. V and J are TRBV7-3 and TRBJ2-3; 8 bases map to TRBD2. The CDR3 loop spans 16 amino acids. V dropped 2 bases and J dropped 0; count of bases not matched to a gene: 4. Germline lookup yields CDR1 SGHTA and CDR2 FQGTGA.

CDR3 residues: CASSFTWDNEKLFF. For the CDR3, the DNA is TGTGCCAGCAGTTTCACTTGGGATAATGAAAAACTGTTTTTT. The rearrangement uses TRBV28 and TRBJ1-4, with D hard to call. This CDR3 has 14 amino acids. V lost 3 bases, J lost 4 bases, and 9 bases lay in between. CDR1 MDHEN and CDR2 SYDVKM come from the germline V gene.

This clone was detected a few times. The CDR3 DNA sequence: TGCGCCAGCAGCCCCCCCTCACAGGGTTGGTACGAGCAGTACTTC. Protein: CASSPPSQGWYEQYF. The genes are TRBV23-1 and TRBJ2-7, with TRBD1 as a possible D gene (6 bases). TRBV23-1 is labeled an ORF, and its function is uncertain. V lost 6 bases to trimming and J lost 4 bases, with 19 bases between them. The length of the CDR3 is 15 residues.

V is TRBV6-5 and J is TRBJ1-3, with 7 bases lining up with TRBD1. Germline V CDR1 and CDR2: MNHEY, SVGAGI. V shed 7 bases, J shed 4 bases, and the junction held 10 bases outside the gene matches. The CDR3 runs 15 residues. CDR3 sequence: CASTPRQGTGNTIYF. The CDR3 nucleotides are TGTGCCAGCACCCCGAGACAGGGAACCGGAAACACCATATATTTT.

The count of this clone is one. CDR3 region: CASGLAYPYEQYF. CDR3 DNA sequence: TGTGCCAGCGGGCTAGCGTACCCCTACGAGCAGTACTTC. The gene calls are TRBV7-2 and TRBJ2-7; TRBD2 is a possible D gene (6 bases). Germline V CDR1 and CDR2: SGHTA, FQGNSA. Trimming stripped 8 bases from V and 2 bases from J, with 13 bases between. CDR3 size: 13 residues.

This clone was detected only once. The genes are TRBV7-9 and TRBJ2-7; 7 nucleotides align to TRBD1. The CDR3 contains 15 residues. Trimming cost V 0 bases and J 2 bases; bases outside gene matches: 4. Per the germline V gene, CDR1 is SEHNR and CDR2 is FQNEAQ (reference sequence). The CDR3 is CASSLAATGPYEQYF. The CDR3 bases are TGTGCCAGCAGCTTAGCTGCGACAGGGCCCTACGAGCAGTACTTC.

The chain is built from TRBV6-5 and TRBJ2-1, with 11 bases aligning to TRBD1. The J segment lost 6 bases and the V segment lost 7 bases, leaving 5 bases of the junction unmatched. The length of the CDR3 is 14 residues. CDR1 and CDR2 (germline): MNHEY, SVGAGI. CDR3 DNA sequence: TGTGCCAGCACCCGGGGGACAGGGGGCAATGAGCAGTTCTTC. This gives the protein CASTRGTGGNEQFF.

The genes are TRBV27 and TRBJ1-5, with D tentatively TRBD1 (5 bases). The germline CDR1 and CDR2 sequences are MNHEY and SMNVEV (reference sequence). Trimming removed 2 bases at V and 6 bases at J, with 8 bases between. The CDR3 runs to 13 residues. CDR3 in DNA: TGTGCCAGCAGTTTACAGGGAGCTCAGCCCCAGCATTTT. It encodes CASSLQGAQPQHF.

This sequence joins TRBV19 and TRBJ2-3, with a weak D call TRBD2 (6 bases). Between the trimmed V and J ends, which lost 6 bases and 4 bases, there was a span of 20 bases. Germline V gives CDR1 LNHDA, CDR2 SQIVND (reference sequence). The CDR3 is made up of 16 amino acids. The CDR3 here is CASSLNSGRFADTQYF. The CDR3 coding sequence is TGTGCCAGTAGCCTAAATTCGGGGAGGTTCGCAGATACGCAGTATTTT.

The chain joins TRBV11-2 to TRBJ1-3; 7 nucleotides line up with TRBD1. Germline CDR1 reads SGHAT; CDR2 reads FQNNGV. Trimming took 5 bases from V and 0 from J; bases not matched to a gene: 7. The CDR3 has 16 amino acids. CDR3 in DNA: TGTGCCAGCAGCCCCCAGGGACAGATCTCTGGAAACACCATATATTTT. Protein sequence: CASSPQGQISGNTIYF.

This clone has just one count. The J gene is TRBJ1-1, the V gene TRBV6-1, with TRBD1 matching over 10 bases. The trim removed 3 bases at V and 1 base at J, leaving 2 bases unmatched. There are 15 residues in the CDR3. Germline CDR1 and CDR2: MNHNS and SASEGT. CDR3 nucleotides: TGTGCCAGCAGTGACCGGACAGGGGGGAACACTGAAGCTTTCTTT. Residues: CASSDRTGGNTEAFF.

The genes are TRBV29-1 and TRBJ2-1, with 10 bases identical to TRBD2. The CDR3 runs 13 residues. Trimming removed 7 bases from V and 8 bases from J; junction bases left unmatched: 8. The germline V gene has CDR1 SQVTM and CDR2 ANQGSEA. CDR3 amino acids: CSGASGGVHEQFF. DNA of the CDR3: TGCAGCGGCGCAAGCGGGGGGGTCCATGAGCAGTTCTTC.

The chain uses TRBV7-3 and TRBJ2-3; D remains unclear. The CDR3 sequence is 14 residues long. With 2 bases removed from V and 0 bases from J, the gap between germline ends came to 6 bases. Germline CDR1 reads SGHTA; CDR2 reads FQGTGA. The CDR3 DNA sequence: TGTGCCAGCAGCTTACGGGCCAGCACAGATACGCAGTATTTT. Amino acid sequence: CASSLRASTDTQYF.

J is TRBJ1-3 and V is TRBV7-2; D gene unclear. Trimming left V 2 bases short and J 0 bases short, with 8 bases between. CDR1 is SGHTA and CDR2 is FQGNSA in the germline V gene. The CDR3 spans 15 residues. The CDR3 region is CASSLHRNSGNTIYF. In nucleotides, the CDR3 is TGTGCCAGCAGCTTACATCGAAACTCTGGAAACACCATATATTTT.

This chain uses TRBV23-1 with TRBJ2-7; 8 bases are a match to TRBD1. Being an ORF, TRBV23-1 has a function that is uncertain. The V and J ends lost 4 bases and 7 bases, in that order; junction bases with no gene match: 6. The length of the CDR3 is 13 residues. Written as DNA, the CDR3 is TGCGCCAGCAGTCTGGTCGACAGGGGTGAGCAGTACTTC. Residues: CASSLVDRGEQYF.

V gene TRBV14 combines with J gene TRBJ1-1, with D uncertain. Germline CDR1 and CDR2: SGHDN and FVKESK. Trimming shortened V by 6 bases and J by 1 base, and 15 bases separated the two germline ends. This CDR3 is built from 15 residues. In DNA, the CDR3 is TGTGCCAGCAGACCGTCTGACGGAAAGAACACTGAAGCTTTCTTT. This sequence encodes CASRPSDGKNTEAFF.

The rearrangement joins TRBV7-7 to TRBJ2-2; no clear D. Germline assignment: CDR1 SSHAT and CDR2 FNYEAQ (reference sequence). CDR3 length equals 16 residues. V lost 0 bases and J 0 bases, leaving 8 bases between the germline ends. This chain's CDR3 is CASSLAGNTNTGELFF. The CDR3 DNA sequence: TGTGCCAGCAGCTTAGCGGGGAACACGAACACCGGGGAGCTGTTTTTT.

V and J are TRBV6-5 and TRBJ1-2; TRBD1 is a possible D gene (5 bases). The length of the CDR3 is 13 residues. V dropped 2 bases and J dropped 11 bases, with 15 bases sitting between them. CDR1 is MNHEY and CDR2 is SVGAGI in the germline V gene. CDR3: CASSYAKTVPYTF. The DNA of the CDR3 is TGTGCCAGCAGTTACGCCAAGACAGTCCCGTACACCTTC.

J is TRBJ2-3 and V is TRBV2; 12 nucleotides match TRBD2. The V gene end was trimmed by 5 bases and the J gene end by 2 bases; junction bases not matched to a gene: 2. CDR1 and CDR2 from the germline V gene are SNHLY and FYNNEI. CDR3 length equals 15 residues. CDR3 bases: TGTGCCAGCAGTAGGACTAGCGGGAACACAGATACGCAGTATTTT. Its protein product is CASSRTSGNTDTQYF.

The gene calls are TRBV28 and TRBJ2-5; no clear D. The DNA end lines up better with TRBJ2-7; the J call may be wrong. This CDR3 contains 14 residues. Germline CDR1 MDHEN, CDR2 SYDVKM. The CDR3 coding sequence is TGTGCCAGCAGCCAACCCCCCACGCGCTACGAGCAGTACTTC. This sequence encodes CASSQPPTRYEQYF.